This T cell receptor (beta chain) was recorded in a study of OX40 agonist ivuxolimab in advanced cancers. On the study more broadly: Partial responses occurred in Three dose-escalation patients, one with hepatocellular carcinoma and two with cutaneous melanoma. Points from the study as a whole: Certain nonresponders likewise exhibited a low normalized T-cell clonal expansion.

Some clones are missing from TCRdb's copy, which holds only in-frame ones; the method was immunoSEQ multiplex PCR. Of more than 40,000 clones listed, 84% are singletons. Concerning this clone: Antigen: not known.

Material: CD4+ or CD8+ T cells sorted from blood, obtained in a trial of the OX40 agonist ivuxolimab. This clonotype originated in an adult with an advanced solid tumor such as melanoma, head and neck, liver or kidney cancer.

The CDR3 spells CASSKGEGAYNEQFF. DNA of the CDR3: TGTGCCAGCAGCAAAGGGGAGGGGGCCTACAATGAGCAGTTCTTC. The J gene is TRBJ2-1, the V gene TRBV7-9; D might be TRBD2 (7 bases). V was cut by 5 bases and J by 2 bases, with 13 bases left in between. The germline CDR1 and CDR2 sequences are SEHNR and FQNEAQ (reference sequence). This CDR3 is built from 15 residues.